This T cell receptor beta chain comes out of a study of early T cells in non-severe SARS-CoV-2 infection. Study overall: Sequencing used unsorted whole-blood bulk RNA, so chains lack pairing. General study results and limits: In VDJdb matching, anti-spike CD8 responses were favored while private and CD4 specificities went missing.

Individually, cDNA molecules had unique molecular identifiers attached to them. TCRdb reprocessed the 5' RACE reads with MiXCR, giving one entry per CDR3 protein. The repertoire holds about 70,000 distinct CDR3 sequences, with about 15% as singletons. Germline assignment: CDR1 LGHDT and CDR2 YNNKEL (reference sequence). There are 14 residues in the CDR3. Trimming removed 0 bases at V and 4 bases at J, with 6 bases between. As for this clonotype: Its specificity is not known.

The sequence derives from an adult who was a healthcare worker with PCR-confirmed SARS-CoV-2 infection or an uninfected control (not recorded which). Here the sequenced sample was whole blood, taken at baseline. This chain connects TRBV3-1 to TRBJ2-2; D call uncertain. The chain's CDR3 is CASSQDGITGELFF. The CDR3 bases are TGTGCCAGCAGCCAAGATGGAATCACCGGGGAGCTGTTTTTT.